This paragraph covers one T cell receptor beta chain sequence. Its antigen specificity is not known. No base quality information exists; no much larger clone differs at one position. Each collaborating institution followed its own protocols to collect whole blood in K2EDTA tubes. For TCRbeta analysis, collaborators shipped samples as frozen whole blood, isolated PBMCs, or DNA extracted from either of those sample types. V gives up 11 bases and J gives up 11 bases, and the segment between their germline ends measures 19 bases. Measured from the cysteine to the phenylalanine, the CDR3 is 12 residues long. Only the CDR3 part of the read is kept: 36 bases, read in frame from the first base. From a lookup of the germline V gene (reference sequence), CDR1 and CDR2 are LNHDA and SQIVND. This record belongs to a study of blood T cell repertoires in COVID-19 (TCRdb year 2020). About the study as a whole: The collaborator samples originated in the United States, Italy and Spain and spanned the acute and convalescent phases of COVID-19. The repertoires were released in a freely available public database meant as a resource for research on the immune response to SARS-CoV-2. Where available, HLA class I and class II types were taken from metadata supplied by the sample provider and were not determined by assay-based typing. Sample metadata almost always included a de-identified subject ID, COVID-19 status, age in years and sex. The dataset comprised deeply sampled blood TCRbeta repertoires from subjects exposed to, actively infected with, or recovered from COVID-19. Samples were obtained from the ongoing ImmuneRACE study (first 160 participants) and from approximately 1,200 subjects provided by 6 global collaborators. The material from the prospective study consisted of cDNA or gDNA derived from T cells, B-cell-depleted T cells, or PBMCs.

What the study reported, not specific to this receptor: The amount of clinical and demographic metadata varied by source and participant and was provided uncurated.

TCRbeta CDR3 regions were amplified from genomic DNA using the immunoSEQ Assay, a bias-controlled multiplex PCR. Processing in the source paper ran as follows. The number of nucleated cells in each sample was estimated from the amplification of reference gene primers within the assay. Sequence reads were collapsed and filtered to measure the absolute abundance of every unique TCRbeta CDR3 rearrangement. For each sample, productive Simpson clonality was calculated as the square root of Simpson's diversity index across productive rearrangements. Sourced from immuneACCESS, this table was stored by TCRdb with only in-frame sequences that have V and J called. A share of the clones is absent; for the studies checked, an unresolved V gene accounts for under half, and the remainder has no known explanation. The V and J calls and the clone size are those of that table, but D and trimming were determined from the DNA. The sample table shows approximately 97,000 clones, and 90% are seen once. Clones ranked in the top ten supply 1.7% of the sample.

The receptor was derived from a man between 60 and 75 years old with acute or convalescent COVID-19. The specimen sequenced was peripheral blood. The chain links TRBV19 with TRBJ2-1, with TRBD1 as a weak D call on 5 bases. The nucleotides read TGTGCCGTGGGGCAGGCCCCGAATCAGCAGTTCTTC. The translation is CAVGQAPNQQFF.